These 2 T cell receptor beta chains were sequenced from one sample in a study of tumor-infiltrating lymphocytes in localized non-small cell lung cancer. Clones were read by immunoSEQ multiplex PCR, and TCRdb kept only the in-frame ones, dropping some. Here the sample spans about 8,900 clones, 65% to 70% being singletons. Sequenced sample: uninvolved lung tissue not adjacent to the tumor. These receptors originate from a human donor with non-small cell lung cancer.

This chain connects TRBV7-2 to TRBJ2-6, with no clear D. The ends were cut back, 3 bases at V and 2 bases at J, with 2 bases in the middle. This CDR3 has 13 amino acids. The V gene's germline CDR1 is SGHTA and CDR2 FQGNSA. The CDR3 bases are TGTGCCAGCAGCTTTACTGGGGCCAACGTCCTGACTTTC. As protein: CASSFTGANVLTF.

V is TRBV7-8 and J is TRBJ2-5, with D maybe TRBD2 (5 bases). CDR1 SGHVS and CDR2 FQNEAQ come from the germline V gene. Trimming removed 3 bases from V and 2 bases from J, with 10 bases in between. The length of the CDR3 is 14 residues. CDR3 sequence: CASSLRARQETQYF. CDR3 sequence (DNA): TGTGCCAGCAGCTTGAGGGCCAGACAAGAGACCCAGTACTTC. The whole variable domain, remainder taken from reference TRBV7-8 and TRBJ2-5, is GAGVSQSPRYKVAKRGQDVALRCDPISGHVSLFWYQQALGQGPEFLTYFQNEAQLDKSGLPSDRFFAERPEGSVSTLKIQRTQQEDSAVYLCASSLRARQETQYFGPGTRLLVL.